One TCR beta chain is described in this entry. Its antigen is not identified. This sample was included in a study of cytomegalovirus exposure and HLA in healthy donors. Study-level background: Around 180 million T cells yielded approximately 110 million unique TCR beta sequences in earlier analysis.

Overall study results and limits: The study put some 150 TCR beta chains on its list as cytomegalovirus-associated. Earlier findings revealed that most TCR beta V segments proved productive either about 87% or about 30% of the time.

The CDR3 extends over 15 amino acids. CDR1 and CDR2 (germline): MNHEY, SVGAGI. Deletions cut 4 bases from V and 1 base from J, with 8 bases between. The PCR made use of 60 Vbeta and 13 Jbeta primers. TCRdb's copy holds only in-frame clones and misses some; the assay was immunoSEQ multiplex PCR. The sample yields about 250,000 clones, about three quarters seen once. This sequence was found in a boy between 10 and 17 years old in good health and CMV-seronegative. Sequenced sample: PBMCs. The chain combines TRBV6-5 with TRBJ2-6, with D possibly matching TRBD1 (5 bases). CDR3 amino acids: CASSLSGSGANVLTF. The CDR3 DNA reads as TGTGCCAGCAGTTTATCAGGGTCTGGGGCCAACGTCCTGACTTTC.